Presented here are 11 T cell receptor beta chains from one specimen sequenced in a study of T cell responses to AZD1222 COVID-19 vaccine (dated by TCRdb to about 2021). Libraries came from the immunoSEQ multiplex PCR assay. Held by TCRdb, this immuneACCESS table contains in-frame sequences only and omits some clones. Under half of the omission traces to an unresolved V gene where checked; the cause of the rest is unknown. Present in this sample are 170,000 or so clones, about nine tenths of which were seen just once. The ten largest make up about 1.6% of the sample. Sample time point, as interpreted from the label and publication: baseline before first vaccination. Specimen: peripheral blood, collected on day 0 of AZD1222 vaccination. These receptors were collected from an adult in good health.

The CDR3, as DNA: TGTGCCAGCTCAAGGGTTGCCGGGGCAACTAATGAAAAACTGTTTTTT. As protein: CASSRVAGATNEKLFF. This chain connects TRBV7-2 to TRBJ1-4; D gene unclear. In germline, CDR1 is SGHTA, CDR2 FQGNSA. CDR3 size: 16 residues. Trimming left V 8 bases short and J 0 bases short, with 16 bases between. The full variable domain, its missing parts supplied by reference TRBV7-2 and TRBJ1-4, is GAGVSQSPSNKVTEKGKDVELRCDPISGHTALYWYRQSLGQGLEFLIYFQGNSAPDKSGLPSDRFSAERTGGSVSTLTIQRTQQEDSAVYLCASSRVAGATNEKLFFGSGTQLSVL.

The chain has TRBV27 and TRBJ1-5, with D hard to call. The CDR3 runs to 13 residues. Germline values: CDR1 MNHEY, CDR2 SMNVEV (reference sequence). The germline V and J ends were trimmed by 4 bases and 2 bases, with 6 bases remaining between them. The chain's CDR3 is CASSSFGNQPQHF. The CDR3 DNA sequence: TGTGCCAGCAGTTCTTTCGGCAATCAGCCCCAGCATTTT.

The CDR3 sequence is CSVEGRGGFNEQFF. In DNA form, the CDR3 reads TGCAGCGTTGAAGGCCGGGGGGGTTTCAATGAGCAGTTCTTC. The rearrangement uses TRBV29-1 and TRBJ2-1; TRBD2 matches at 8 bases. Trimming cost V 1 base and J 6 bases; bases outside gene matches: 5. Germline values: CDR1 SQVTM, CDR2 ANQGSEA. The CDR3 has 14 amino acids.

This chain links TRBV30 with TRBJ2-1; 10 bases fit TRBD1. Per the germline V gene, CDR1 is GTSNPN and CDR2 is SVGIG (reference sequence). CDR3 size: 14 residues. The ends lost 5 bases at V and 7 bases at J; junction bases unmatched: 8. This CDR3 is CAWGPGQGINEQFF. DNA of the CDR3: TGTGCCTGGGGTCCGGGACAGGGGATTAATGAGCAGTTCTTC.

The chain couples TRBV7-6 to TRBJ1-5; D is ambiguous. V dropped 1 base and J dropped 5 bases, with 6 bases sitting between them. This CDR3 is built from 13 residues. Germline values: CDR1 SGHVS, CDR2 FNYEAQ. CDR3 loop: CASSLGEDQPQHF. The DNA of the CDR3 is TGTGCCAGCAGCTTAGGGGAGGATCAGCCCCAGCATTTT.

J is TRBJ1-4 and V is TRBV5-6, with unresolved D. Trimming cost V 2 bases and J 5 bases, with 1 base left between them. Germline V CDR1 and CDR2: SGHDT, YYEEEE. This CDR3 is 11 amino acids long. The CDR3 loop is CASSFNEKLFF. CDR3 DNA sequence: TGTGCCAGCAGCTTCAATGAAAAACTGTTTTTT.

The chain has TRBV15 and TRBJ2-3, with a possible D match to TRBD2 (6 bases). The ends were cut back, 6 bases at V and 0 bases at J, with 10 bases in the middle. The CDR3 spans 14 residues. Germline values: CDR1 LNHNV, CDR2 YYDKDF (reference sequence). The CDR3 DNA reads TGTGCCACCAGTGCCGGGGGTAGCACAGATACGCAGTATTTT. Protein product: CATSAGGSTDTQYF.

The V gene is TRBV28, the J gene TRBJ1-6; 7 nucleotides line up with TRBD1. J was trimmed by 6 bases and V by 5 bases; bases with no gene match: 4. CDR1 is MDHEN and CDR2 is SYDVKM in the germline V gene. The CDR3 contains 14 residues. As DNA, the CDR3 is TGTGCCAGCAGTCAGGGGGGGTCTAATTCACCCCTCCACTTT. It is translated as CASSQGGSNSPLHF.

The chain combines TRBV20-1 with TRBJ2-6; the match to TRBD1 covers 9 bases. The V gene's germline CDR1 is DFQATT and CDR2 SNEGSKA (reference sequence). The CDR3 is 16 amino acids. With V trimmed by 3 bases and J by 1 base, 4 bases remained unmatched. CDR3 nucleotides: TGCAGTGCTAGTAACAGGGGGCAATCTGGGGCCAACGTCCTGACTTTC. Translation: CSASNRGQSGANVLTF.

This clone has a single count. The chain is built from TRBV5-1 and TRBJ1-2, with 8 bases fitting TRBD1. Germline V gene sequence: CDR1 SGHRS, CDR2 YFSETQ. Unmatched junction bases numbered 9, after V lost 7 bases and J lost 7 bases. The CDR3 has 13 amino acids. CDR3 DNA sequence: TGCGCCAGCTTAGGACAGGGTTATGGTGGCTACACCTTC. Translating gives CASLGQGYGGYTF.

The chain uses TRBV6-2 or TRBV6-3 and TRBJ1-2; the D gene is possibly TRBD1 (5 bases). Germline V gives CDR1 MNHEY, CDR2 SVGEGT. The CDR3 sequence is 13 residues long. V was pared by 4 bases and J by 7 bases, with 13 bases between. This CDR3 reads CASSLSREGGYTF. For the CDR3, the DNA is TGTGCCAGCAGTTTGTCCAGGGAAGGTGGCTACACCTTC.